This T cell receptor (beta chain) was sequenced in a study of cytomegalovirus exposure and HLA in healthy donors. This CDR3 contains 14 residues. The germline V gene has CDR1 LNHDA and CDR2 SQIVND (reference sequence). With V trimmed by 1 base and J by 11 bases, 7 bases remained unmatched. Study-wide results and caveats: Segments of the TCR beta V type were, in most cases, productive about 87% or about 30% of the time in an earlier analysis.

The PCR ran on 60 Vbeta and 13 Jbeta primers. The data were produced by immunoSEQ multiplex PCR, yet TCRdb's version contains in-frame clones alone and is incomplete. Of approximately 75,000 clones in the sample, roughly 74% are singletons; the top ten hold around 10%. Comments on this clone: Its antigen is undetermined.

The receptor was derived from a woman aged 55-75 years in good health and CMV-seropositive. The chain joins TRBV19 to TRBJ1-4; TRBD1 matches at 7 bases. Input material: PBMCs. The CDR3 DNA reads as TGTGCCAGTAGTATAGTCGCGCAGGGGGAGAAACTGTTTTTT. The encoded protein is CASSIVAQGEKLFF.